This entry is about one T cell receptor beta chain. No antigen is known for it. What was sequenced were expressed TCRB transcripts, since all of the isolated RNA had been reverse transcribed. Measured with immunoSEQ multiplex PCR; TCRdb has only the in-frame clones, and not every one. The sample has 240,000 or so clones, 11% to 15% seen once. A heparinised blood draw that averaged around 0.12 L was obtained once from each donor. CDR1 is MDHEN, CDR2 SYDVKM, per germline. The CDR3 totals 15 residues. V was clipped by 6 bases and J by 4 bases; unmatched bases: 9. This specimen belongs to a study of beta chain features in type 1 diabetes. Looking at the study overall: When patients were set against healthy donors, age, gender and cell yields were similar.

General study findings and limits: Researchers report that Type 1 diabetes patients had moderately but significantly shorter TCRB CDR3s across all four CD4+ subsets. Sequencing used cDNA, and cells with high TCR expression could therefore be over-represented.

Input material: naive CD4+ T cells from blood. This chain connects TRBV28 to TRBJ2-7; 10 bases are a match to TRBD1. The sequence was collected from a man aged 25 to 40 with type 1 diabetes. The CDR3: CASSPGTGESYEQYF. DNA for the CDR3: TGTGCCAGCAGCCCCGGGACAGGGGAAAGTTACGAGCAGTACTTC. Combining the CDR3 with reference TRBV28 and TRBJ2-7 gives the whole variable domain DVKVTQSSRYLVKRTGEKVFLECVQDMDHENMFWYRQDPGLGLRLIYFSYDVKMKEKGDIPEGYSVSREKKERFSLILESASTNQTSMYLCASSPGTGESYEQYFGPGTRLTVT.